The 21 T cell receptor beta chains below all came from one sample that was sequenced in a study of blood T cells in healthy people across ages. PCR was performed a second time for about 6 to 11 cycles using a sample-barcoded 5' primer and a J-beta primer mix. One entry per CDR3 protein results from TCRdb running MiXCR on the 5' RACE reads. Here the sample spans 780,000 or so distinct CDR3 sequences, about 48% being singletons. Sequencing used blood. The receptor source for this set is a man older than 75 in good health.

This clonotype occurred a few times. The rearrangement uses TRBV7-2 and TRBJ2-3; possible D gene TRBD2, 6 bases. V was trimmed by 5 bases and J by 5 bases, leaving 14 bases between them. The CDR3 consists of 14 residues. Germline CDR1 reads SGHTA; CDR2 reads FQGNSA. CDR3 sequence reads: CASSPRRGGDTQYF. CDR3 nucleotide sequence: TGTGCCAGCAGCCCCCGGAGGGGTGGAGATACGCAGTATTTT.

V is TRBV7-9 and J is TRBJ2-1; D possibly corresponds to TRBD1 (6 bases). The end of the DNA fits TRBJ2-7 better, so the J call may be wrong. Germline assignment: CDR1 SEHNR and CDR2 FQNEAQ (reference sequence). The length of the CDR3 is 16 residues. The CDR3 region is CASSLVVLGQHNEQYF. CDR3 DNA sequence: TGTGCCAGCAGCTTAGTGGTGTTAGGACAGCACAATGAGCAGTACTTC.

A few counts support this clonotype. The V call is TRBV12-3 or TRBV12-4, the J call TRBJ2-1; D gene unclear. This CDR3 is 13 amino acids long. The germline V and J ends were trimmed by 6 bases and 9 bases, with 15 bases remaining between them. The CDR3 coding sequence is TGTGCCAGCAGCCCTCCCCGTCCCGCTGAGCAGTTCTTC. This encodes CASSPPRPAEQFF.

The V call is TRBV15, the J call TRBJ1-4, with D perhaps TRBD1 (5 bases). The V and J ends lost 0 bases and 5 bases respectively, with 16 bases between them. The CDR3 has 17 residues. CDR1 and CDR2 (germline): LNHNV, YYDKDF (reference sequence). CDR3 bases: TGTGCCACCAGCAGAGATCGAGGTGTAGGGGCAAATGAAAAACTGTTTTTT. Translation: CATSRDRGVGANEKLFF.

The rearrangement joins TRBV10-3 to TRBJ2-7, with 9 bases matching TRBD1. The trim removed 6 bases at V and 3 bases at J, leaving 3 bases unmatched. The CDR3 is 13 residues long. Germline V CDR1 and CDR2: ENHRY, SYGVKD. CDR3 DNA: TGTGCCATCAGCTCGGGACAGGGCTACGAGCAGTACTTC. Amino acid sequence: CAISSGQGYEQYF.

The CDR3 DNA follows: TGTGCCAGCAGCTTACGGGGGGGAACGCAGTATTTT. This encodes CASSLRGGTQYF. The genes are TRBV7-9 and TRBJ2-3, with TRBD2 matching over 8 bases. Unmatched junction bases numbered 1, after V lost 2 bases and J lost 9 bases. This CDR3 spans 12 amino acids. From germline, CDR1 is SEHNR and CDR2 FQNEAQ (reference sequence).

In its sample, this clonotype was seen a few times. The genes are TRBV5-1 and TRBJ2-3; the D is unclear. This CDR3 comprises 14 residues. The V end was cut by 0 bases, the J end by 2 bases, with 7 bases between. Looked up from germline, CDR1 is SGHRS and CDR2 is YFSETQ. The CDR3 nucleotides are TGCGCCAGCAGCTTGGGTCCATACACAGATACGCAGTATTTT. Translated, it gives CASSLGPYTDTQYF.

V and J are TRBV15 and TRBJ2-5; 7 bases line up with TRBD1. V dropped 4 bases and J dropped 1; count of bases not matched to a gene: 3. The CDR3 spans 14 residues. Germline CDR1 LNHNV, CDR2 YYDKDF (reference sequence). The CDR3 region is CATSTGTVQETQYF. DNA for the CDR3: TGTGCCACCAGCACTGGGACAGTCCAAGAGACCCAGTACTTC.

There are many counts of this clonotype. For the CDR3, the DNA is TGTGCCAGCAGTCAGGCGGCAGGGGCGTTAGAGACCCAGTACTTC. The encoded protein is CASSQAAGALETQYF. This chain connects TRBV6-6 to TRBJ2-5, with D possibly TRBD1 on 6 matching bases. Germline CDR1 and CDR2: MNHNY and SVGAGI (reference sequence). V was trimmed by 5 bases and J by 4 bases, leaving 17 bases between them. The CDR3 is 15 amino acids.

This CDR3 reads CASSEDSLQPQHF. The CDR3 region has the DNA TGTGCCAGCAGCGAGGACAGTTTGCAGCCCCAGCATTTT. The chain uses TRBV6-1 and TRBJ1-5, with D possibly TRBD1 on 6 matching bases. Germline V lookup: CDR1 MNHNS, CDR2 SASEGT. CDR3 size: 13 residues. The V and J ends lost 6 bases and 7 bases respectively, with 13 bases between them.

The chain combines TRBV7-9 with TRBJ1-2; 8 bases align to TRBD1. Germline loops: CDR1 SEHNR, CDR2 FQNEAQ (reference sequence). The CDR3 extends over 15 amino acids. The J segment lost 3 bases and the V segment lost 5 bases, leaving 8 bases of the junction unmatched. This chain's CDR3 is CASSGRTGPDYGYTF. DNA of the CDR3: TGTGCCAGCAGCGGGAGGACAGGGCCAGACTATGGCTACACCTTC.

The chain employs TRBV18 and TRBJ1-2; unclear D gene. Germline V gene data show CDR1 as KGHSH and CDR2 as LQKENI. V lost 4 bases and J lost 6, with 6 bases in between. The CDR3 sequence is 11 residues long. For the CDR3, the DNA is TGTGCCAGCTCACTCTCGGATGGCTACACCTTC. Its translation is CASSLSDGYTF.

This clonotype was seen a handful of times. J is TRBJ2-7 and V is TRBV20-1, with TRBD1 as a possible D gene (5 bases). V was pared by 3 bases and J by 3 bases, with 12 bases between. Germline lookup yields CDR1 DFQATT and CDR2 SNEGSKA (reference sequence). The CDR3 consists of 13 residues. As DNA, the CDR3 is TGCAGTGCTAGCCCCACTCAGGGCTACGAGCAGTACTTC. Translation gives CSASPTQGYEQYF.

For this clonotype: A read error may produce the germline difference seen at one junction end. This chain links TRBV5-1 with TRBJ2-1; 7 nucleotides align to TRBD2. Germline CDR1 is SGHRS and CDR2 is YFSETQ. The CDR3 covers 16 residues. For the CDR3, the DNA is TGCGCCGGCAGCTTGGGTTCTAGCGGAGGGGTCAATGAGCAGTTCTTC. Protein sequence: CAGSLGSSGGVNEQFF.

The CDR3 loop reads CASSVTTGRDEQYF. The CDR3 DNA sequence: TGTGCCAGCAGCGTGACGACAGGGCGGGACGAGCAGTACTTC. The chain employs TRBV5-5 and TRBJ2-5, with 7 bases lining up with TRBD1. The better agreement between TRBJ2-7 and the DNA end casts doubt on the J call. Germline CDR1 is SGHKS and CDR2 is YYEKEE (reference sequence). The CDR3 sequence is 14 residues long.

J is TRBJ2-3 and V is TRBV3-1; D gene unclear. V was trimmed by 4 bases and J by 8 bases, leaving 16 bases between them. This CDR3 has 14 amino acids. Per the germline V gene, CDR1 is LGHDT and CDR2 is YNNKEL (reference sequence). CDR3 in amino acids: CASSLVGPMGTQYF. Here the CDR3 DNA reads TGTGCCAGCAGCCTCGTCGGGCCAATGGGTACGCAGTATTTT.

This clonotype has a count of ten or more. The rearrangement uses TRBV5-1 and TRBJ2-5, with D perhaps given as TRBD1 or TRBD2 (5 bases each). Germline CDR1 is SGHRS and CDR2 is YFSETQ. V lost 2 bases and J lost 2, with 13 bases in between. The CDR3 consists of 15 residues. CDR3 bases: TGCGCCAGCAGCTTCCGCAGGGACCCACAAGAGACCCAGTACTTC. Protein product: CASSFRRDPQETQYF.

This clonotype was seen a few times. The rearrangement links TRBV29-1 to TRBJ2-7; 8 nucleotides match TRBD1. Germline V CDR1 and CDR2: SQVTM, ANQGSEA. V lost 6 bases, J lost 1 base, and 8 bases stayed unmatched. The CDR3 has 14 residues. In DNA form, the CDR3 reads TGCAGCGTGGGGGACAGGAACCCTTCCTACGAGCAGTACTTC. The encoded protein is CSVGDRNPSYEQYF.

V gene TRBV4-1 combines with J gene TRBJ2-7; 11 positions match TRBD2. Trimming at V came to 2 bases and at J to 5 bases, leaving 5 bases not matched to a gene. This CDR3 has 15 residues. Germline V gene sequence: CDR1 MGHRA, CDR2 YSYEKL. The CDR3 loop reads CASSQTSGSLHEQYF. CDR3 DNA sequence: TGCGCCAGCAGCCAAACTAGCGGGAGTCTCCACGAGCAGTACTTC.

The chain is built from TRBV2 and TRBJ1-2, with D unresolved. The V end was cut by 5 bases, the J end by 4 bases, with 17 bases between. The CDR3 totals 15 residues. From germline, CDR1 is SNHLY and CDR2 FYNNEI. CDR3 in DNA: TGTGCCAGCAGTTTCCTCGACTGGGGAAGCTATGGCTACACCTTC. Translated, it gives CASSFLDWGSYGYTF.

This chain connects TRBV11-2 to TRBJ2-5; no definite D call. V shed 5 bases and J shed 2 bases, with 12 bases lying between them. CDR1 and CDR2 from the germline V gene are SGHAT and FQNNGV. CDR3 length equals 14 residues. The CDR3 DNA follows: TGTGCCAGCAGCACCCTTGGTCCACAAGAGACCCAGTACTTC. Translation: CASSTLGPQETQYF.